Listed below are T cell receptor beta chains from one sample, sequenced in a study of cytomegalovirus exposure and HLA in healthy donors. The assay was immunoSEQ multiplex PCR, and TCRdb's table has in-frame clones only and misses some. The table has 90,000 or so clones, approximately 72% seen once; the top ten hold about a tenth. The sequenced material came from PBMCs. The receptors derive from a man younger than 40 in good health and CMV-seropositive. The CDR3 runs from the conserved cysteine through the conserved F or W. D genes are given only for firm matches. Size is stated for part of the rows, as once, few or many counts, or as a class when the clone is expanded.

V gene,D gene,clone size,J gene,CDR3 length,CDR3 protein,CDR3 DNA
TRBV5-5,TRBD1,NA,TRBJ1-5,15,CASSLIEGQGQPQHF,TGTGCCAGCAGCTTGATTGAGGGACAGGGACAGCCCCAGCATTTT
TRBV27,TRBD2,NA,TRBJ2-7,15,CASSLSSGGRYEQYF,TGTGCCAGCAGTTTATCTTCGGGGGGGAGATACGAGCAGTACTTC
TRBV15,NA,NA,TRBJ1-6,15,CATSRDPQPNSPLHF,TGTGCCACCAGCAGAGATCCACAGCCGAATTCACCCCTCCACTTT
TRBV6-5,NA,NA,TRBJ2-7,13,CASSYDLGAEQYF,TGTGCCAGCAGTTATGACCTAGGGGCCGAGCAGTACTTC
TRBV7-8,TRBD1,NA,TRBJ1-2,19,CASSLGTGTSSRPNYGYTF,TGTGCCAGCAGCTTAGGGACAGGGACTTCTAGCCGGCCTAACTATGGCTACACCTTC
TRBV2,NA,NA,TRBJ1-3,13,CASGSTPGNTIYF,TGTGCCAGTGGCAGTACCCCTGGAAACACCATATATTTT
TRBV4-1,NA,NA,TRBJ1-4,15,CASSQDRGTFEKLFF,TGCGCCAGCAGCCAAGATCGGGGGACTTTTGAAAAACTGTTTTTT
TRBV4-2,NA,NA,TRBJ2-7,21,CASSPVGGAEKGVIWAYEQYF,TGTGCCAGCAGCCCGGTGGGGGGGGCCGAGAAGGGGGTTATATGGGCCTACGAGCAGTACTTC
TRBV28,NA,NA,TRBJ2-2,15,CASSLRTSNTGELFF,TGTGCCAGCAGTTTACGGACATCCAACACCGGGGAGCTGTTTTTT
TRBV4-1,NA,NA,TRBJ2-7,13,CASSHIGGYEQYF,TGCGCCAGCAGCCACATCGGGGGCTACGAGCAGTACTTC
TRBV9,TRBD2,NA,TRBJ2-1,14,CASSPVGLASEQFF,TGTGCCAGCAGCCCGGTAGGACTAGCCAGTGAGCAGTTCTTC
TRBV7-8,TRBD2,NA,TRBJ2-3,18,CASSFSGGASSRTDTQYF,TGTGCCAGCAGCTTCAGCGGGGGGGCCTCTAGTAGAACAGATACGCAGTATTTT
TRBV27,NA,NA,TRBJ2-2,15,CASTSPHRSTGELFF,TGTGCCAGCACCTCCCCCCACAGGAGCACCGGGGAGCTGTTTTTT
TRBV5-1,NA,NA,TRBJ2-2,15,CASEQDPPGTGELFF,TGCGCCAGCGAACAGGACCCCCCGGGCACCGGGGAGCTGTTTTTT
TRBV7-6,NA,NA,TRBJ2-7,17,CASSAHPTTTGKYEQYF,TGTGCCAGCAGCGCCCACCCCACCACGACAGGCAAGTACGAGCAGTACTTC
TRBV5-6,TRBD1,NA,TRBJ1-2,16,CASSSVNQGAGHGYTF,TGTGCCAGCAGCTCCGTAAACCAGGGGGCAGGGCATGGCTACACCTTC
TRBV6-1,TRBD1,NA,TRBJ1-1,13,CASRLQGNDMAFF,TGTGCCAGCAGGCTACAGGGGAACGATATGGCTTTCTTT
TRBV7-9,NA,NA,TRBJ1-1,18,CSSSFEQGWGRMNTEAFF,TGTTCCAGCAGCTTCGAACAGGGTTGGGGGCGCATGAACACTGAAGCTTTCTTT
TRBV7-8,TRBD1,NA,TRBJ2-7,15,CASSSTGTDSYEQYF,TGTGCCAGCAGCTCGACAGGGACCGACTCCTACGAGCAGTACTTC
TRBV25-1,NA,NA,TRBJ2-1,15,CASIPGVPADNEQFF,TGTGCCAGCATCCCGGGGGTACCCGCCGACAATGAGCAGTTCTTC
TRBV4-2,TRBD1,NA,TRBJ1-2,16,CASSPDRAQVGYGYTF,TGTGCCAGCAGCCCGGACAGGGCCCAGGTCGGCTATGGCTACACCTTC
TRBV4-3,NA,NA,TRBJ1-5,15,CASSHETYSNQPQHF,TGCGCCAGCAGCCACGAAACATATAGCAATCAGCCCCAGCATTTT
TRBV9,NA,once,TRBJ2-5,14,CASSGGIAEETQYF,TGTGCCAGCAGCGGGGGGATAGCGGAAGAGACCCAGTACTTC
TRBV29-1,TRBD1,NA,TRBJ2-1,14,CSVERTGGLKEQFF,TGCAGCGTTGAAAGGACAGGGGGCCTCAAGGAGCAGTTCTTC
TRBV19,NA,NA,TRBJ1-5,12,CASSMRSQPQHF,TGTGCCAGTAGTATGAGGTCCCAGCCCCAGCATTTT
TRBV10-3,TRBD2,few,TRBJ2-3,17,CAISQGLAGTSTDTQYF,TGTGCCATCAGTCAAGGACTAGCGGGGACTAGCACAGATACGCAGTATTTT
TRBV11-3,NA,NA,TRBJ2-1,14,CASSVDGPYNEQFF,TGTGCCAGCAGCGTGGATGGGCCCTACAATGAGCAGTTCTTC
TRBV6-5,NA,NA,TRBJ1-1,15,CASSSPFSAGTEAFF,TGTGCCAGCAGTTCGCCTTTTTCAGCGGGGACTGAAGCTTTCTTT
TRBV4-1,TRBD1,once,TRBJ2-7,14,CASSQGDGQVGKYF,TGCGCCAGCAGCCAAGGGGACGGACAGGTAGGAAAGTACTTC
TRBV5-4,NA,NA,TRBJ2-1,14,CASSPENSYNEQFF,TGTGCCAGCAGCCCCGAGAACTCCTACAATGAGCAGTTCTTC
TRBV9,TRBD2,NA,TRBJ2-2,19,CASSVGTSGGELYTGELFF,TGTGCCAGCAGCGTAGGTACTAGCGGGGGGGAGCTGTACACCGGGGAGCTGTTTTTT
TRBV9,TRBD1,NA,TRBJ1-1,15,CASRQPGTENTEAFF,TGTGCCAGCAGGCAACCCGGGACAGAGAACACTGAGGCTTTCTTT
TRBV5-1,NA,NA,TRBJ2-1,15,CASSLGPGGPNEQFF,TGCGCCAGCAGCTTGGGTCCCGGGGGGCCAAATGAGCAGTTCTTC
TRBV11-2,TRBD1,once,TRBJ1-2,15,CASSSLGGGGYGYTF,TGTGCCAGCAGCTCCCTAGGGGGCGGTGGCTATGGCTACACCTTC
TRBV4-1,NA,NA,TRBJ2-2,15,CASSQLATGAGELFF,TGCGCCAGCAGCCAACTAGCGACGGGCGCCGGGGAGCTGTTTTTT
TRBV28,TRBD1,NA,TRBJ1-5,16,CASNLRGTGYYQPQHF,TGTGCCAGTAATTTGCGTGGGACAGGGTATTATCAGCCCCAGCATTTT
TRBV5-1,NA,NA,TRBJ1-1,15,CASSLGPGMNTEAFF,TGCGCCAGCAGCTTGGGGCCAGGGATGAACACTGAAGCTTTCTTT
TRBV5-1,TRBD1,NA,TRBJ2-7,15,CASKKDRGSTYEQYF,TGCGCCAGTAAAAAGGACAGGGGGTCCACCTACGAGCAGTACTTC
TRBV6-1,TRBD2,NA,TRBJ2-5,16,CASSGAAASGQETQYF,TGTGCCAGCAGTGGGGCGGCGGCTAGCGGACAAGAGACCCAGTACTTC
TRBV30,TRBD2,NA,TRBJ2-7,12,CAWSRDASGGYF,TGTGCCTGGAGCCGGGATGCCTCGGGGGGGTACTTC
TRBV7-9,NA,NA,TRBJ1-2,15,CASSLAQDWIYGYTF,TGTGCCAGCAGCTTAGCGCAGGATTGGATTTATGGCTACACCTTC
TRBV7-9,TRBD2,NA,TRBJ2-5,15,CASSLALAGVETQYF,TGTGCCAGCAGCTTAGCGCTAGCGGGGGTGGAGACCCAGTACTTC
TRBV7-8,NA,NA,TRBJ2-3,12,CASSLLRNTQYF,TGTGCCAGCAGCTTATTGAGGAATACGCAGTATTTT
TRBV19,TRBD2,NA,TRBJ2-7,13,CASSITSGYEQYF,TGTGCCAGTAGTATCACTAGCGGATACGAGCAGTACTTC
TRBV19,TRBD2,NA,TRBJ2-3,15,CASSVRLAATDTQYF,TGTGCCAGTAGTGTTAGACTAGCGGCCACAGATACGCAGTATTTT
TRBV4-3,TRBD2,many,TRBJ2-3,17,CASSQDLGGGAPDTQYF,TGCGCCAGCAGCCAAGATCTAGGCGGGGGGGCCCCAGATACGCAGTATTTT
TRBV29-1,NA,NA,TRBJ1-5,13,CSVIQGTAQPQHF,TGCAGCGTCATACAGGGAACAGCTCAGCCCCAGCATTTT
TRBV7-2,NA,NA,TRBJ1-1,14,CASSKRGAGTEAFF,TGTGCCAGCAGCAAACGGGGGGCGGGTACTGAAGCTTTCTTT
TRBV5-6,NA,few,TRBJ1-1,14,CASSLGRLLFEAFF,TGTGCCAGCAGCTTGGGCAGACTACTTTTTGAAGCTTTCTTT
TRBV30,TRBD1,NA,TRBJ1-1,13,CAWGQGWPPEAFF,TGTGCCTGGGGACAGGGTTGGCCCCCTGAAGCTTTCTTT
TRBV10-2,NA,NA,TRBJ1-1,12,CASSYSYTEAFF,TGCGCCAGCTCCTACAGCTACACTGAAGCTTTCTTT
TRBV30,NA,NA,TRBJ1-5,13,CAWSSGEPQPQHF,TGTGCCTGGTCATCAGGGGAGCCCCAGCCCCAGCATTTT
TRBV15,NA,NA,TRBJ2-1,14,CATSKNLSYNEQFF,TGTGCCACCAGCAAGAATCTATCCTACAATGAGCAGTTCTTC
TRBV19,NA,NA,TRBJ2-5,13,CASAIQIQETQYF,TGTGCCAGTGCCATACAAATCCAAGAGACCCAGTACTTC
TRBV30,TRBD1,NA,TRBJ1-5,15,CACQPGTGANQPQHF,TGTGCCTGTCAACCAGGGACAGGGGCAAATCAGCCCCAGCATTTT
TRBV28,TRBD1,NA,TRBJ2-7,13,CASSRDSEHEQYF,TGTGCCAGCAGCCGGGACAGCGAGCACGAGCAGTACTTC
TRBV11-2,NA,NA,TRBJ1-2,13,CASSLDMNYGYTF,TGTGCCAGCAGCTTAGATATGAACTATGGCTACACCTTC
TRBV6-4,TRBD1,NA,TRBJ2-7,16,CASTRTQRGHRYEQYF,TGTGCCAGCACTCGAACCCAGAGGGGGCATAGGTACGAGCAGTACTTC
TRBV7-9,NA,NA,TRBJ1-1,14,CSSSPRTQSAEAFF,TGTTCCAGCAGCCCCCGGACACAGTCCGCGGAGGCTTTCTTT